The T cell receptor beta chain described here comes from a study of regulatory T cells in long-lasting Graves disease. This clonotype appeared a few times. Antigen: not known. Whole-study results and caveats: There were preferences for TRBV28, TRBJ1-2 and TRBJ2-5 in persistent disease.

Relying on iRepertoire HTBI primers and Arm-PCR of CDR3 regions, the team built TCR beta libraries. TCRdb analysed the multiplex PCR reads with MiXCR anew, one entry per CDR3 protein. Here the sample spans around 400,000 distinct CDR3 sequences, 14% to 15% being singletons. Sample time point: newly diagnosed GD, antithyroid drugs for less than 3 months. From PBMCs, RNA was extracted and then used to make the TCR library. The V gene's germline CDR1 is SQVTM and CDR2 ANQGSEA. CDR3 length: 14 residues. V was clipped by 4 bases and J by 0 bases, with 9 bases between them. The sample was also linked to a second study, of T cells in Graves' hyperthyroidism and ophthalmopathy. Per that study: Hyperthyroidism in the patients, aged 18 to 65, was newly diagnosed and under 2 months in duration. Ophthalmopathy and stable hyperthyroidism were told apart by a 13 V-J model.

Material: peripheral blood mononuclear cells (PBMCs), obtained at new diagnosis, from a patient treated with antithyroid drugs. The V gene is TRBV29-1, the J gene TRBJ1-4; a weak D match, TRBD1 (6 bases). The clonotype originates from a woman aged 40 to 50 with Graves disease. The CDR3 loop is CSVGNRATNEKLFF. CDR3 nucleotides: TGCAGCGTTGGGAACAGGGCAACTAATGAAAAACTGTTTTTT.